This record concerns one T cell receptor (beta chain) sequence. Only one count was recorded for this clone. What antigen it recognizes has not been identified. Base qualities are missing; no much larger clone stands one base away. In the prospective study, participants were roughly 18 to 100 years old, resided in approximately 22 geographic areas of the United States, and were enrolled through a virtual design. In the prospective study, cohorts were assigned on the basis of participant-reported clinical history obtained from a screening survey and a study questionnaire. For ImmuneRACE Cohort 3, a participant was defined as recovered based on two consecutive negative NP/OP PCR tests, clearance by a healthcare professional, or resolution of symptoms. Each participant in the prospective study had whole blood, serum and a nasopharyngeal or oropharyngeal swab collected by mobile phlebotomists. Additional blood draws and questionnaires over an approximately two-month period could optionally be provided by prospective study participants. Before DNA extraction, prospective study blood samples were shipped either frozen or at room temperature.

This sample was included in a study of blood T cell repertoires in COVID-19 (dated by TCRdb to 2018 to 2020). General notes on the study: Samples from collaborators originated in the United States, Italy and Spain and spanned both the acute and convalescent phases of COVID-19. The prospective study material was composed of cDNA or gDNA derived from T cells, B-cell-depleted T cells, or PBMCs. The dataset comprised deeply sampled blood TCRbeta repertoires from subjects exposed to, actively infected with, or recovered from COVID-19. The repertoires were released in a freely available public database intended as a resource for research on the immune response to SARS-CoV-2. The samples were drawn from the first 160 participants of the ongoing ImmuneRACE study and from some 1,300 subjects provided by 6 global collaborators. Nearly every sample came with metadata listing a de-identified subject ID, COVID-19 status, age in years and sex. Where available, HLA class I and class II types were obtained from metadata supplied by the sample provider rather than from assay-based typing.

The immunoSEQ Assay, a bias-controlled multiplex PCR, was used to amplify TCRbeta CDR3 regions from genomic DNA. The study's processing was this. The number of nucleated cells in each sample was estimated from the amplification of reference gene primers within the assay. Sequence reads were collapsed and filtered to measure the absolute abundance of every unique TCRbeta CDR3 rearrangement. For each sample, productive Simpson clonality was calculated by taking the square root of Simpson's diversity index across productive rearrangements. TCRdb mirrors the immuneACCESS table, restricted to in-frame sequences. Some clones are absent from its copies; in checked studies, under half trace to an unresolved V gene, and the reason for the others is unknown. The DNA gave D and trimming, while V, J and clone size come from that table. This sample gives 200,000 to 250,000 clones in total; 85% to 90% of them show up just once. The ten largest clones capture roughly 1.7% of the sample.

Including the terminal cysteine and phenylalanine, the CDR3 comprises 13 residues. Of the read, only the CDR3 DNA is kept; its 39 bases are in frame from base 1. At the junction V is shortened by 6 bases and J by 5 bases; bases outside the gene matches: 7. General study outcomes and caveats: Clinical and demographic metadata were provided uncurated, with the amount varying by source and participant.

The chain was built from TRBV12-3 or TRBV12-4 and TRBJ2-7, with TRBD1 identical over 7 junction bases. The TCR sequence derives from a woman between 50 and 59 years old who had recovered from COVID-19. The sample taken for sequencing was PBMCs or T cells enriched from blood (not recorded which). The CDR3 in this case is CASRPTGYNEQYF. The DNA reads as follows: TGTGCCAGCAGGCCGACAGGGTATAACGAGCAGTACTTC.